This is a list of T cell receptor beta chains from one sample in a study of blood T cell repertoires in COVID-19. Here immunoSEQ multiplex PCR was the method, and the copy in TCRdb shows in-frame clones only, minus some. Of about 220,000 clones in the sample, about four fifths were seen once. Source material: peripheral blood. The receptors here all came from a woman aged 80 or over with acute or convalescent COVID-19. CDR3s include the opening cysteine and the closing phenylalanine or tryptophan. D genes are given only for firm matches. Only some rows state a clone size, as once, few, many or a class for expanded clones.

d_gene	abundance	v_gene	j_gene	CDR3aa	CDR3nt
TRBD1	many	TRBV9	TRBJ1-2	CASRGQGPLYGYTF	TGTGCCAGCAGGGGACAGGGCCCACTCTATGGCTACACCTTC
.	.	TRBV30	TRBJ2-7	CAWSVPGTKSYEQYF	TGTGCCTGGAGTGTTCCAGGGACAAAATCCTACGAGCAGTACTTC
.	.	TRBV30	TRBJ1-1	CAWNKPTLNTEAFF	TGTGCCTGGAATAAACCAACACTAAACACTGAAGCTTTCTTT
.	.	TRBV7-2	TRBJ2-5	CASSSGRAGAETQYF	TGTGCCAGCAGCTCCGGGCGGGCGGGGGCGGAGACCCAGTACTTC
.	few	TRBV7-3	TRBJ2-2	CASRRDPTGELFF	TGTGCCAGCAGGCGGGACCCCACCGGGGAGCTGTTTTTT
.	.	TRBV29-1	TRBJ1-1	CSVEAGSGTEAFF	TGCAGCGTTGAGGCGGGGAGTGGGACTGAAGCTTTCTTT
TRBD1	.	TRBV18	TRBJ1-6	CASSTTGISYNSPLHF	TGTGCCAGCTCAACGACAGGGATTTCCTATAATTCACCCCTCCACTTT
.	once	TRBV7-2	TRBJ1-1	CASSLETPNTEAFF	TGTGCCAGCAGCTTAGAGACTCCGAACACTGAAGCTTTCTTT
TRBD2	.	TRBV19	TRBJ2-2	CASSIQAGGTGELFF	TGTGCCAGTAGTATCCAAGCGGGGGGGACCGGGGAGCTGTTTTTT
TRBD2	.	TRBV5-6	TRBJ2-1	CASSWGPTSGGDEQFF	TGTGCCAGCAGCTGGGGCCCTACTAGCGGGGGTGATGAGCAGTTCTTC
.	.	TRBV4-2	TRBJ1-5	CASSQTQGLTSNQPQHF	TGTGCCAGCAGCCAAACGCAGGGGCTTACGAGCAATCAGCCCCAGCATTTT
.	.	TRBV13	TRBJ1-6	CASSSRGLRHHF	TGTGCCAGCAGCTCCAGGGGTCTTCGCCACCACTTT
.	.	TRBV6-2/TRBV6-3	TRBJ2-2	CASSYSRSSGELFF	TGTGCCAGCAGTTACTCGAGATCTTCCGGGGAGCTGTTTTTT
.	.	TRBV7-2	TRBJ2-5	CASSFAGVQETQYF	TGTGCCAGCAGCTTCGCGGGCGTCCAAGAGACCCAGTACTTC
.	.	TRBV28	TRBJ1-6	CASSAGYDNSPLHF	TGTGCCAGCAGCGCAGGGTACGATAATTCACCCCTCCACTTT
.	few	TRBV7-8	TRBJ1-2	CASEPLTGTLANYGYTF	TGTGCCAGCGAGCCTCTCACAGGGACGCTAGCTAACTATGGCTACACCTTC
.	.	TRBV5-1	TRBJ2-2	CASSFRQGPRSGELFF	TGCGCCAGCAGCTTCCGGCAGGGTCCCCGGTCCGGGGAGCTGTTTTTT
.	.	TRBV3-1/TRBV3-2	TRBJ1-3	CASSPQTGSGNTIYF	TGTGCCAGCAGCCCCCAGACGGGCTCTGGAAACACCATATATTTT
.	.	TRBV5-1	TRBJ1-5	CASSPNGGNNQPQHF	TGCGCCAGCAGTCCAAACGGGGGTAATAATCAGCCCCAGCATTTT